Below are 32 T cell receptor beta chains sequenced from a single sample in a study of shared clonotypes between healthy human individuals. The assay was immunoSEQ multiplex PCR, and TCRdb's table has in-frame clones only and misses some. Here the sample spans millions of clones, over 85% being singletons. The sample taken for sequencing was naive CD4+ T cells from PBMCs. The subset was: CD45RA+ positively selected. Receptors were obtained from a man younger than 30 in good health. Some clones in this sample may be carry-over from other donors' samples.

Concerning this clone: The same CDR3 can be traced to other DNA sequences in this sample. The chain combines TRBV28 with TRBJ1-5; tentatively, D is TRBD1 (5 bases). The CDR3 spans 15 residues. Trimming took off 5 bases at V and 2 bases at J, with 13 bases between the two ends. Per the germline V gene, CDR1 is MDHEN and CDR2 is SYDVKM. The CDR3 sequence is CASSPRDRGNQPQHF. As DNA, the CDR3 is TGTGCCAGCAGTCCCCGAGACAGAGGCAATCAGCCCCAGCATTTT.

V gene TRBV7-8 combines with J gene TRBJ1-1; D is perhaps TRBD1 (5 bases). CDR3 length: 14 residues. Germline V gives CDR1 SGHVS, CDR2 FQNEAQ. Between the trimmed V and J ends, which lost 3 bases and 5 bases, there was a span of 13 bases. CDR3 residues: CASSFAWGGTEAFF. The CDR3 region has the DNA TGTGCCAGCAGCTTTGCTTGGGGGGGTACTGAAGCTTTCTTT.

V usage is TRBV4-2 and J usage is TRBJ2-5; D may be TRBD2 (7 bases). With 4 bases removed from V and 4 bases from J, the gap between germline ends came to 19 bases. CDR1 LGHNA and CDR2 YNFKEQ come from the germline V gene. The CDR3 consists of 16 residues. The CDR3 DNA follows: TGTGCCAGCAGCCTAGGGAGGGGGGAGGTAGGAGAGACCCAGTACTTC. Encoded protein: CASSLGRGEVGETQYF.

J is TRBJ2-1 and V is TRBV6-5; a possible D gene is TRBD1 (6 bases). Looked up from germline, CDR1 is MNHEY and CDR2 is SVGAGI. The CDR3 consists of 15 residues. Trimming stripped 0 bases from V and 10 bases from J, with 16 bases between. The CDR3 protein is CASSYSDSRFGEQFF. In DNA, the CDR3 is TGTGCCAGCAGTTACTCGGACAGCCGTTTCGGGGAGCAGTTCTTC.

The chain is built from TRBV27 and TRBJ1-1; D perhaps matches TRBD1 (5 bases). The CDR3 spans 14 residues. From germline, CDR1 is MNHEY and CDR2 SMNVEV (reference sequence). Trimming stripped 6 bases from V and 7 bases from J, with 18 bases between. CDR3 nucleotides: TGTGCCAGCAGGGCACCGGGACGCACGTATGAAGCTTTCTTT. Its protein is CASRAPGRTYEAFF.

Regarding this clone: Other DNA sequences in this specimen translate into the identical CDR3. V gene TRBV5-1 combines with J gene TRBJ2-3, with 8 nucleotides matching TRBD2. Trimming removed 2 bases from V and 4 bases from J; junction bases left unmatched: 3. Germline V CDR1 and CDR2: SGHRS, YFSETQ. This CDR3 spans 14 amino acids. The CDR3 is CASSFGLAADTQYF. The DNA for the CDR3 is TGCGCCAGCAGCTTCGGACTAGCCGCAGATACGCAGTATTTT.

The chain carries TRBV11-2 and TRBJ2-1, with 12 bases matching TRBD2. With 5 bases clipped from V and 10 bases from J, the junction kept 12 bases outside the gene matches. Germline lookup yields CDR1 SGHAT and CDR2 FQNNGV. CDR3 length: 16 amino acids. CDR3 bases: TGTGCCAGCAGCCGCCGTGCTTGGCTAGCGGGAGGGGAGCAGTTCTTC. It yields the protein CASSRRAWLAGGEQFF. The full variable domain, rest sourced from reference TRBV11-2 and TRBJ2-1, is EAGVAQSPRYKIIEKRQSVAFWCNPISGHATLYWYQQILGQGPKLLIQFQNNGVVDDSQLPKDRFSAERLKGVDSTLKIQPAKLEDSAVYLCASSRRAWLAGGEQFFGPGTRLTVL.

The V call is TRBV28, the J call TRBJ1-5, with D unresolved. The V gene's germline CDR1 is MDHEN and CDR2 SYDVKM. This CDR3 spans 17 amino acids. V lost 3 bases, J lost 4 bases, and 19 bases lay in between. DNA of the CDR3: TGTGCCAGCAGTTTGAGTCGGTCCGGGGTGGGTAATCAGCCCCAGCATTTT. Its translation: CASSLSRSGVGNQPQHF.

The genes are TRBV4-3 and TRBJ1-4; the D is unclear. Germline V gene data show CDR1 as LGHNA and CDR2 as YSLEER. Trimming stripped 0 bases from V and 8 bases from J, with 13 bases between. The CDR3 is 15 residues long. CDR3 protein: CASSQDFGEGEKLFF. The DNA for the CDR3 is TGCGCCAGCAGCCAAGACTTTGGGGAAGGGGAAAAACTGTTTTTT.

V is TRBV27 and J is TRBJ1-2, with 8 bases aligning to TRBD1. This CDR3 region has 13 residues. V shed 4 bases, J shed 6 bases, and the junction held 4 bases outside the gene matches. CDR1 and CDR2 from the germline V gene are MNHEY and SMNVEV (reference sequence). In nucleotides, the CDR3 is TGTGCCAGCAGTTACAGGGGGACTAATGGCTACACCTTC. It translates to CASSYRGTNGYTF.

Worth noting for this clone: Other DNA variants within this sample encode the same CDR3. The chain links TRBV18 to TRBJ1-1; the D gene is possibly TRBD1 (6 bases). Germline CDR1 and CDR2: KGHSH and LQKENI. The ends were cut back, 3 bases at V and 0 bases at J, with 11 bases in the middle. The CDR3 is 15 amino acids. Written as DNA, the CDR3 is TGTGCCAGCTCACCGCAGGGGAGGGTGAACACTGAAGCTTTCTTT. Translating it yields CASSPQGRVNTEAFF.

This rearrangement joins TRBV7-3 to TRBJ1-2, with D maybe TRBD1 (6 bases). The CDR3 extends over 13 amino acids. V was pared by 5 bases and J by 2 bases, with 9 bases between. Germline V CDR1 and CDR2: SGHTA, FQGTGA. CDR3 residues: CASSRGGNYGYTF. CDR3 nucleotide sequence: TGTGCCAGCAGCCGAGGGGGAAACTATGGCTACACCTTC.

This clone was seen a few times. The same CDR3 arises from other DNA sequences in this sample as well. The chain combines TRBV9 with TRBJ2-3; D gene ambiguous. The germline gives CDR1 SGDLS, CDR2 YYNGEE. With 0 bases removed from V and 3 bases from J, the gap between germline ends came to 2 bases. The CDR3 sequence is 12 residues long. CDR3 in DNA: TGTGCCAGCAGCGTAGCTACAGATACGCAGTATTTT. It codes for CASSVATDTQYF.

V and J are TRBV13 and TRBJ2-7; the match to TRBD2 covers 9 bases. Trimming cost V 4 bases and J 8 bases; bases outside gene matches: 12. Germline V gene lookup returns CDR1 PRHDT and CDR2 FYEKMQ (reference sequence). The CDR3 consists of 15 residues. CDR3 residues: CASSSYSGSPTQQYF. CDR3 DNA: TGTGCCAGCAGCTCCTATAGCGGGAGCCCGACTCAGCAGTACTTC.

The rearrangement joins TRBV4-1 to TRBJ2-3; maybe TRBD2 (6 bases). Germline V CDR1 and CDR2: MGHRA, YSYEKL. The CDR3 consists of 13 residues. V lost 6 bases and J 4 bases, leaving 11 bases between the germline ends. CDR3 nucleotide sequence: TGCGCCAGCAGAAAGGAGGGCCCAGATACGCAGTATTTT. Translation gives CASRKEGPDTQYF.

Details on this clone: Other nucleotide sequences from this sample produce the same CDR3. V usage is TRBV5-4 and J usage is TRBJ2-3; D is unresolved. The CDR3 length is 13 residues. V dropped 4 bases and J dropped 4 bases, with 10 bases sitting between them. Germline V gene lookup returns CDR1 SGHNT and CDR2 YYREEE (reference sequence). The DNA for the CDR3 is TGTGCCAGCAGCCCCTCGTCCCCAGATACGCAGTATTTT. Translation gives CASSPSSPDTQYF.

V gene TRBV11-3 combines with J gene TRBJ2-7; D might be TRBD1 (6 bases). Trimming removed 5 bases at V and 3 bases at J, with 11 bases between. The CDR3 loop spans 13 amino acids. Germline CDR1 is SGHNT and CDR2 is YENEEA. The CDR3 sequence is CASSHGTNYEQYF. For the CDR3, the DNA is TGTGCCAGCAGCCACGGGACAAACTACGAGCAGTACTTC.

The genes are TRBV7-3 and TRBJ2-1; D assignment may be TRBD1 or TRBD2 (5 bases each). The germline gives CDR1 SGHTA, CDR2 FQGTGA. The CDR3 length is 16 residues. V was clipped by 4 bases and J by 0 bases, with 13 bases between them. The CDR3 loop is CASSSAGTSSYNEQFF. The CDR3, as DNA: TGTGCCAGCAGCTCCGCCGGGACGAGCTCCTACAATGAGCAGTTCTTC.

The rearrangement links TRBV11-3 to TRBJ2-3, with 8 nucleotides matching TRBD1. V lost 5 bases, J lost 1 base, and 8 bases stayed unmatched. This CDR3 is 16 amino acids long. The germline CDR1 and CDR2 sequences are SGHNT and YENEEA. CDR3 nucleotides: TGTGCCAGCAGCGCCCGGACAGGGCGAGGCACAGATACGCAGTATTTT. Translating gives CASSARTGRGTDTQYF.

The chain links TRBV7-3 to TRBJ1-3; D is possibly TRBD1 (6 bases). The germline V gene has CDR1 SGHTA and CDR2 FQGTGA. The CDR3 has 13 amino acids. The ends were cut back, 5 bases at V and 4 bases at J, with 9 bases in the middle. This CDR3 is CASSDDRGNTIYF. In nucleotides, the CDR3 is TGTGCCAGCAGCGACGACAGGGGAAACACCATATATTTT. Using reference TRBV7-3 and TRBJ1-3 for the parts outside the CDR3, the full variable domain is GAGVSQTPSNKVTEKGKYVELRCDPISGHTALYWYRQSLGQGPEFLIYFQGTGAADDSGLPNDRFFAVRPEGSVSTLKIQRTERGDSAVYLCASSDDRGNTIYFGEGSWLTVV.

V gene TRBV4-2 combines with J gene TRBJ1-4; D possibly corresponds to TRBD1 (6 bases). Germline loops: CDR1 LGHNA, CDR2 YNFKEQ. V dropped 4 bases and J dropped 0 bases, with 15 bases sitting between them. The CDR3 spans 17 residues. Here the CDR3 DNA reads TGTGCCAGCAGCCCCGTCCACCGGGGGCCAACTAATGAAAAACTGTTTTTT. This gives the protein CASSPVHRGPTNEKLFF.

The chain joins TRBV28 to TRBJ1-2, with D hard to call. V lost 7 bases and J 6 bases, leaving 18 bases between the germline ends. Germline CDR1 and CDR2: MDHEN and SYDVKM. The CDR3 is 14 amino acids. The CDR3 bases are TGTGCCAGCATCCCCTCGATAAAACTCAATGGCTACACCTTC. Its translation is CASIPSIKLNGYTF.

The V gene is TRBV14, the J gene TRBJ2-1; the match to TRBD2 covers 13 bases. V lost 5 bases to trimming and J lost 12 bases; unmatched junction nucleotides: 13. Looked up from germline, CDR1 is SGHDN and CDR2 is FVKESK. This CDR3 region has 16 residues. DNA of the CDR3: TGTGCCAGCAGCGAAATTGGGACTAGCGGGATAGGGCGGCAGTTCTTC. Protein sequence: CASSEIGTSGIGRQFF.

This sequence joins TRBV28 and TRBJ2-7, with 10 bases identical to TRBD1. The CDR3 sequence is 17 residues long. Germline V CDR1 and CDR2: MDHEN, SYDVKM. The trim removed 2 bases at V and 3 bases at J, leaving 10 bases unmatched. CDR3 in DNA: TGTGCCAGCAGTTTAAGAGGGGTCGGGACAGGGGTCTACGAGCAGTACTTC. This translates into CASSLRGVGTGVYEQYF.

This chain joins TRBV28 and TRBJ2-1; the D gene could be TRBD1 or TRBD2 (5 bases each). The CDR3 extends over 18 amino acids. With 4 bases removed from V and 4 bases from J, the gap between germline ends came to 23 bases. The germline gives CDR1 MDHEN, CDR2 SYDVKM. CDR3: CASSSPGTGSRAYNEQFF. The CDR3 DNA sequence: TGTGCCAGCAGTTCCCCAGGGACCGGGTCGAGGGCATACAATGAGCAGTTCTTC. Looking up the rest from reference TRBV28 and TRBJ2-1 gives the full variable domain: DVKVTQSSRYLVKRTGEKVFLECVQDMDHENMFWYRQDPGLGLRLIYFSYDVKMKEKGDIPEGYSVSREKKERFSLILESASTNQTSMYLCASSSPGTGSRAYNEQFFGPGTRLTVL.

The rearrangement uses TRBV10-1 and TRBJ1-2; TRBD1 aligns across 7 bases. J was trimmed by 3 bases and V by 2 bases; bases with no gene match: 0. Per the germline V gene, CDR1 is WNHNN and CDR2 is SYGVQD (reference sequence). The CDR3 consists of 13 residues. CDR3 sequence (DNA): TGCGCCAGCAGTGAGACAGGGGACTATGGCTACACCTTC. Its translation: CASSETGDYGYTF.

This clone showed up just once. The J gene is TRBJ1-1, the V gene TRBV5-1; D not certain. The CDR3 runs 13 residues. Germline-derived CDR1 and CDR2 are SGHRS and YFSETQ. V lost 4 bases and J 4 bases, leaving 11 bases between the germline ends. The CDR3 loop is CASSPALGTEAFF. The CDR3 nucleotides read TGCGCCAGCAGCCCCGCCCTGGGCACTGAAGCTTTCTTT.

The gene calls are TRBV7-9 and TRBJ2-5; D unresolved. V gave up 0 bases and J gave up 12 bases, with 11 bases separating them. Germline lookup yields CDR1 SEHNR and CDR2 FQNEAQ (reference sequence). CDR3 length: 12 residues. The CDR3: CASSLASPEKYF. The DNA of the CDR3 is TGTGCCAGCAGCTTAGCGTCCCCGGAAAAGTACTTC.

The genes are TRBV4-3 and TRBJ2-7; D is unresolved. V lost 4 bases to trimming and J lost 2 bases, with 12 bases between them. In germline, CDR1 is LGHNA, CDR2 YSLEER. The CDR3 has 14 amino acids. CDR3 residues: CASSLRVAAYEQYF. CDR3 nucleotides: TGCGCCAGCAGCCTGCGTGTGGCAGCCTACGAGCAGTACTTC.

V is TRBV5-8 and J is TRBJ2-2; possible D gene TRBD1, 5 bases. Trimming shortened V by 2 bases and J by 4 bases, and 18 bases separated the two germline ends. Per the germline V gene, CDR1 is SGHTS and CDR2 is YDEGEE. The CDR3 extends over 17 amino acids. The CDR3 spells CASSFGRRTQGTGELFF. The CDR3 region has the DNA TGTGCCAGCAGCTTCGGTCGACGGACCCAGGGCACCGGGGAGCTGTTTTTT.

For this clone: This sample includes further DNA sequences coding for the same CDR3. The gene calls are TRBV2 and TRBJ2-2; 9 bases are shared with TRBD2. The CDR3 extends over 14 amino acids. V shed 8 bases, J shed 2 bases, and the junction held 3 bases outside the gene matches. Germline CDR1 and CDR2: SNHLY and FYNNEI. CDR3: CASRGGANTGELFF. CDR3 DNA sequence: TGTGCCAGCCGCGGGGGGGCAAACACCGGGGAGCTGTTTTTT.

The chain links TRBV13 to TRBJ1-4; D gene uncertain. The CDR3 spans 15 residues. V shed 5 bases and J shed 0 bases, with 10 bases lying between them. Germline lookup yields CDR1 PRHDT and CDR2 FYEKMQ (reference sequence). Here the CDR3 DNA reads TGTGCCAGCAGCGCCAACGGTGCAACTAATGAAAAACTGTTTTTT. Amino acid sequence: CASSANGATNEKLFF.